One and the same sample provided the 32 T cell receptor beta chains below, sequenced in a study of regulatory T cells in long-lasting Graves disease. Time point described: newly diagnosed GD, antithyroid drugs for less than 3 months. PBMC RNA was the source of the TCR library. According to the study, TCR beta libraries were built with iRepertoire HTBI primers and CDR3-region Arm-PCR. TCRdb used MiXCR to reprocess the multiplex PCR reads, holding one entry per CDR3 protein. The repertoire includes some 560,000 distinct CDR3 sequences, 15% to 20% of them detected once, and 25% sits in the top ten. A further study also used this sample, focusing on T cells in Graves' hyperthyroidism and ophthalmopathy.

Sequencing used peripheral blood mononuclear cells (PBMCs), obtained at new diagnosis, from a patient treated with antithyroid drugs. These receptors all come from a woman aged 35-60 years with Graves disease.

There are a few counts of this clonotype. The chain combines TRBV7-2 with TRBJ2-7; D is unclear. This CDR3 has 14 residues. Germline values: CDR1 SGHTA, CDR2 FQGNSA. V was shortened by 3 bases and J by 3 bases, with 12 bases between the two germline ends. In DNA, the CDR3 is TGTGCCAGCAGCTTGGATTGGCAGAACTACGAGCAGTACTTC. Translation gives CASSLDWQNYEQYF.

V usage is TRBV6-1 and J usage is TRBJ1-5; unclear D gene. The CDR3 consists of 15 residues. The germline V gene encodes CDR1 MNHNS and CDR2 SASEGT. V was pared by 7 bases and J by 4 bases, with 17 bases between. CDR3 protein: CASTNLRQSNQPQHF. In DNA form, the CDR3 reads TGTGCCAGCACCAATCTTCGGCAGTCGAATCAGCCCCAGCATTTT.

Comment on this clonotype: A junction boundary mismatches the germline segment, possibly from a read error. J is TRBJ2-1 and V is TRBV3-1, with 15 bases identical to TRBD2. Germline-derived CDR1 and CDR2 are LGHDT and YNNKEL (reference sequence). This CDR3 region has 17 residues. CDR3 residues: CASSPWTSGGAWDERFF. The DNA of the CDR3 is TGTGCCAGCAGCCCCTGGACTAGCGGGGGGGCCTGGGATGAGCGGTTCTTC.

To note about this clonotype: A much larger clone differs from this one at a single base, so this may be a read error. The rearrangement uses TRBV6-1 and TRBJ1-1; 10 bases align to TRBD1. CDR1 MNHNS and CDR2 SASEGT come from the germline V gene. The CDR3 runs 14 residues. CDR3 region: CASRSGTGVTEAYF. DNA of the CDR3: TGTGCCAGCAGATCCGGGACAGGGGTCACTGAAGCTTACTTT.

This clonotype was counted ten times or more. V and J are TRBV6-1 and TRBJ1-4; D remains unclear. The CDR3 loop spans 17 amino acids. V was pared by 4 bases and J by 4 bases, with 19 bases between. Looked up from germline, CDR1 is MNHNS and CDR2 is SASEGT. The CDR3: CASSAPQAARFNEKLFF. In nucleotides, the CDR3 is TGTGCCAGCAGTGCCCCTCAGGCGGCACGCTTTAATGAAAAACTGTTTTTT.

This clonotype was seen at least ten times. V is TRBV3-1 and J is TRBJ1-1; D is possibly TRBD1 (6 bases). Per germline, CDR1 LGHDT and CDR2 YNNKEL (reference sequence). Trimming took off 1 base at V and 4 bases at J, with 13 bases between the two ends. The CDR3 contains 15 residues. The CDR3 DNA sequence: TGTGCCAGCAGCCAAGGACAGGCTCCTCGCACTGAAGCTTTCTTT. It yields the protein CASSQGQAPRTEAFF. Using reference TRBV3-1 and TRBJ1-1 for the parts outside the CDR3, the full variable domain is DTAVSQTPKYLVTQMGNDKSIKCEQNLGHDTMYWYKQDSKKFLKIMFSYNNKELIINETVPNRFSPKSPDKAHLNLHINSLELGDSAVYFCASSQGQAPRTEAFFGQGTRLTVV.

V and J are TRBV14 and TRBJ1-5; TRBD1 might be the D (5 bases). Trimming cost V 1 base and J 5 bases, with 12 bases left between them. Germline V lookup: CDR1 SGHDN, CDR2 FVKESK. This CDR3 region has 15 residues. The CDR3 loop reads CASSQVEGFDQPQHF. The DNA of the CDR3 is TGTGCCAGCAGCCAAGTTGAGGGGTTTGATCAGCCCCAGCATTTT.

The chain recombines TRBV15 with TRBJ1-6, with TRBD1 matching 10 bases. The germline gives CDR1 LNHNV, CDR2 YYDKDF (reference sequence). After removal of 0 bases from V and 7 bases from J, the junction contained 3 bases not matched to a gene. The CDR3 has 16 amino acids. DNA for the CDR3: TGTGCCACCAGCAGAGATTTGGGACAGGGGAATTCACCCCTCCACTTT. It codes for CATSRDLGQGNSPLHF.

Ten or more counts support this clonotype. The CDR3 loop reads CASSLRTGGTEAFF. CDR3 sequence (DNA): TGTGCCAGCAGTCTGCGTACAGGGGGCACTGAAGCTTTCTTT. The chain is built from TRBV28 and TRBJ1-1, with 8 nucleotides matching TRBD1. V shed 5 bases, J shed 4 bases, and the junction held 6 bases outside the gene matches. This CDR3 is built from 14 residues. Germline lookup yields CDR1 MDHEN and CDR2 SYDVKM. The whole variable domain, filled in from reference TRBV28 and TRBJ1-1, reads DVKVTQSSRYLVKRTGEKVFLECVQDMDHENMFWYRQDPGLGLRLIYFSYDVKMKEKGDIPEGYSVSREKKERFSLILESASTNQTSMYLCASSLRTGGTEAFFGQGTRLTVV.

This clonotype was counted between two and nine times. The chain recombines TRBV4-1 with TRBJ2-3, with D perhaps TRBD1 (6 bases). V lost 1 base, J lost 0 bases, and 14 bases lay in between. Germline values: CDR1 MGHRA, CDR2 YSYEKL. CDR3 length: 17 residues. The CDR3 nucleotides are TGCGCCAGCAGCCAAGCAACCCGGGACATCAGCACAGATACGCAGTATTTT. Residues: CASSQATRDISTDTQYF.

At least ten counts were recorded for this clonotype. The J gene is TRBJ1-1, the V gene TRBV9; the D gene is possibly TRBD1 (6 bases). The CDR3 is made up of 15 amino acids. Germline V gene sequence: CDR1 SGDLS, CDR2 YYNGEE. Trimming stripped 1 base from V and 4 bases from J, with 14 bases between. In DNA form, the CDR3 reads TGTGCCAGCAGCGTAACAGGGTCCTCTGTCACTGAAGCTTTCTTT. As protein: CASSVTGSSVTEAFF.

In its sample, this clonotype was seen a few times. This sequence joins TRBV5-4 and TRBJ1-6; no clear D gene. Trimming stripped 4 bases from V and 8 bases from J, with 10 bases between. The CDR3 has 13 residues. Germline V lookup: CDR1 SGHNT, CDR2 YYREEE (reference sequence). The CDR3 loop is CASSLDLYSPLHF. Here the CDR3 DNA reads TGTGCCAGCAGCCTCGACCTTTATTCACCCCTCCACTTT.

This clonotype came up many times. The rearrangement uses TRBV7-6 and TRBJ2-5; TRBD2 matches 9 bases. This CDR3 spans 15 amino acids. V was clipped by 5 bases and J by 5 bases; unmatched bases: 9. Per germline, CDR1 SGHVS and CDR2 FNYEAQ. The CDR3 sequence: CASSELAGMGETQYF. CDR3 nucleotide sequence: TGTGCCAGCAGCGAGCTAGCGGGGATGGGGGAGACCCAGTACTTC.

This rearrangement joins TRBV19 to TRBJ2-3, with D possibly TRBD2 on 6 matching bases. Germline V gives CDR1 LNHDA, CDR2 SQIVND (reference sequence). This CDR3 has 13 residues. The V end lost 1 base, the J end lost 6 bases, and 8 bases lay between the germline ends. CDR3 DNA: TGTGCCAGTAGTATAGTGGAGGGGGATACGCAGTATTTT. Translation: CASSIVEGDTQYF.

As to this clonotype: Relative to the germline gene, one junction end is altered; a read error may explain this. The chain carries TRBV7-2 and TRBJ1-1; D is uncertain. In germline, CDR1 is SGHTA, CDR2 FQGNSA. The CDR3 loop spans 14 amino acids. The CDR3 DNA reads TGTGCCAGCAGCCCCCAGGTCTCGAACACTGGAGCTTTCTTT. This encodes CASSPQVSNTGAFF.

V gene TRBV4-1 combines with J gene TRBJ2-2; no definite D call. This CDR3 is 14 amino acids long. V was shortened by 1 base and J by 2 bases, with 5 bases between the two germline ends. Germline V gene sequence: CDR1 MGHRA, CDR2 YSYEKL. The CDR3: CASSQAQNTGELFF. CDR3 in DNA: TGCGCCAGCAGCCAAGCGCAAAACACCGGGGAGCTGTTTTTT.

This clonotype was seen ten or more times. The J gene is TRBJ2-1, the V gene TRBV6-2 or TRBV6-3; 8 bases align to TRBD1. Trimming at V came to 5 bases and at J to 8 bases, leaving 11 bases not matched to a gene. The CDR3 loop spans 15 amino acids. CDR1 and CDR2 from the germline V gene are MNHEY and SVGEGT. This chain's CDR3 is CASSERSGGAYEQFF. As DNA, the CDR3 is TGTGCCAGCAGTGAAAGGTCAGGGGGCGCGTATGAGCAGTTCTTC.

This clonotype was counted at least ten times. V and J are TRBV3-1 and TRBJ2-5, with TRBD1 identical over 10 bases. The CDR3 totals 15 residues. Germline V gene data show CDR1 as LGHDT and CDR2 as YNNKEL (reference sequence). The J segment lost 1 base and the V segment lost 5 bases, leaving 4 bases of the junction unmatched. CDR3 residues: CASSFRTGGQETQYF. In DNA, the CDR3 is TGTGCCAGCAGCTTCCGGACAGGGGGCCAAGAGACCCAGTACTTC.

This clonotype was counted at least ten times. The chain couples TRBV5-1 to TRBJ2-1; unclear D gene. V was pared by 0 bases and J by 1 base, with 5 bases between. This CDR3 has 14 residues. CDR1 and CDR2 (germline): SGHRS, YFSETQ. Written as DNA, the CDR3 is TGCGCCAGCAGCTTGGATAGTTCCTACAATGAGCAGTTCTTC. Translated, it gives CASSLDSSYNEQFF.

This clonotype was observed a few times. The chain is built from TRBV29-1 and TRBJ1-2; D is undetermined. CDR1 and CDR2 from the germline V gene are SQVTM and ANQGSEA. V lost 6 bases to trimming and J lost 8 bases, with 19 bases between them. The CDR3 extends over 13 amino acids. CDR3 nucleotides: TGCAGCGTCCAAAAAATCGGGTTGGAAGGCTACACCTTC. This gives the protein CSVQKIGLEGYTF. Drawing the rest from reference TRBV29-1 and TRBJ1-2, the complete variable domain is SAVISQKPSRDICQRGTSLTIQCQVDSQVTMMFWYRQQPGQSLTLIATANQGSEATYESGFVIDKFPISRPNLTFSTLTVSNMSPEDSSIYLCSVQKIGLEGYTFGSGTRLTVV.

This clonotype occurred many times. The chain is built from TRBV6-5 and TRBJ1-2, with 9 bases lining up with TRBD1. This CDR3 contains 13 residues. V lost 2 bases and J lost 8; bases outside the gene matches: 3. From germline, CDR1 is MNHEY and CDR2 SVGAGI. The CDR3 DNA is TGTGCCAGCAGTTACCGGACAGGGGAGGGCTACACCTTC. Translation: CASSYRTGEGYTF.

The rearrangement links TRBV6-2 or TRBV6-3 to TRBJ1-5; D is unresolved. From germline, CDR1 is MNHEY and CDR2 SVGEGT. Trimming left V 5 bases short and J 9 bases short, with 20 bases between. The CDR3 consists of 15 residues. Here the CDR3 DNA reads TGTGCCAGCAGTGAGTCCTCCCCGGGCCGGGGGCCCCAGCATTTT. Translated: CASSESSPGRGPQHF.

V and J are TRBV12-5 and TRBJ1-1, with TRBD1 matching over 8 bases. The length of the CDR3 is 18 residues. Trimming removed 0 bases from V and 4 bases from J; junction bases left unmatched: 13. Germline V gene data show CDR1 as LGHNT and CDR2 as FRNRAP. CDR3 sequence reads: CASGLVLDREWGGTEAFF. DNA for the CDR3: TGTGCTAGTGGTTTGGTCCTGGACAGGGAGTGGGGTGGCACTGAAGCTTTCTTT. The full variable domain, its missing parts supplied by reference TRBV12-5 and TRBJ1-1, is DARVTQTPRHKVTEMGQEVTMRCQPILGHNTVFWYRQTMMQGLELLAYFRNRAPLDDSGMPKDRFSAEMPDATLATLKIQPSEPRDSAVYFCASGLVLDREWGGTEAFFGQGTRLTVV.

This clonotype was seen many times. The CDR3 DNA follows: TGTGCCAGCATTCCGGGGGGCCTCCAAGAGACCCAGTACTTC. Encoded protein: CASIPGGLQETQYF. The chain uses TRBV6-1 and TRBJ2-5; D may be TRBD2 (7 bases). Germline CDR1 MNHNS, CDR2 SASEGT. The V end lost 7 bases, the J end lost 1 base, and 13 bases lay between the germline ends. The CDR3 loop spans 14 amino acids.

The V gene is TRBV12-3 or TRBV12-4, the J gene TRBJ1-4; the match to TRBD1 covers 11 bases. V shed 7 bases, J shed 0 bases, and the junction held 7 bases outside the gene matches. The CDR3 contains 17 residues. CDR3 protein: CASTWTGGLATNEKLFF. As DNA, the CDR3 is TGTGCCAGCACCTGGACAGGGGGCTTGGCAACTAATGAAAAACTGTTTTTT.

This clonotype has at least ten counts. The rearrangement joins TRBV3-1 to TRBJ1-1; tentatively, D is TRBD1 (5 bases). Germline V gene data show CDR1 as LGHDT and CDR2 as YNNKEL (reference sequence). The CDR3 length is 14 residues. CDR3 nucleotide sequence: TGTGCGGCTGCCCCTGGGGGTGGGGGCACTGAAGCTTTCTTT. Encoded protein: CAAAPGGGGTEAFF.

This chain uses TRBV3-1 with TRBJ1-5; a possible D gene is TRBD1 (5 bases). The V gene's germline CDR1 is LGHDT and CDR2 YNNKEL (reference sequence). This CDR3 has 16 amino acids. V was trimmed by 0 bases and J by 2 bases, leaving 11 bases between them. The CDR3 sequence: CASSQDTAGGNQPQHF. The CDR3 region has the DNA TGTGCCAGCAGCCAAGATACAGCGGGGGGCAATCAGCCCCAGCATTTT.

This chain connects TRBV7-9 to TRBJ2-4; D remains unclear. This CDR3 contains 14 residues. CDR1 is SEHNR, CDR2 FQNEAQ, per germline (reference sequence). V lost 0 bases and J 9 bases, leaving 12 bases between the germline ends. This CDR3 reads CASSLATPNVIQYF. DNA for the CDR3: TGTGCCAGCAGCTTAGCGACCCCCAATGTCATTCAGTACTTC.

The chain employs TRBV6-1 and TRBJ2-7; 7 bases align to TRBD1. The CDR3 length is 13 residues. Germline lookup yields CDR1 MNHNS and CDR2 SASEGT. Trimming cost V 5 bases and J 4 bases; bases outside gene matches: 5. DNA for the CDR3: TGTGCCAGCAGTCCAGGGGGAAAATACGAGCAGTACTTC. Amino acids: CASSPGGKYEQYF.

At least ten counts were recorded for this clonotype. The V and J genes are TRBV7-3 and TRBJ2-7, with a tentative D call TRBD1 (5 bases). V lost 5 bases to trimming and J lost 8 bases, with 19 bases between them. The germline V gene encodes CDR1 SGHTA and CDR2 FQGTGA. The CDR3 is 14 residues long. In DNA form, the CDR3 reads TGTGCCAGCAGCCAAACGGTCGGCCAGGGAAAGCAGTACTTC. Protein: CASSQTVGQGKQYF.

In this sample, this clonotype turned up many times. V usage is TRBV3-1 and J usage is TRBJ2-1, with 11 bases lining up with TRBD2. Germline CDR1 is LGHDT and CDR2 is YNNKEL (reference sequence). The junction had 6 bases not matched to a gene; V was cut back by 4 bases and J by 4 bases. The CDR3 covers 16 residues. CDR3 loop: CASSLTSSGGYNEQFF. Here the CDR3 DNA reads TGTGCCAGCAGCCTGACCTCTAGCGGGGGGTACAATGAGCAGTTCTTC.

Regarding this clonotype: Just one base apart from a much larger clone, this may be a read error. The chain has TRBV3-1 and TRBJ1-5, with D perhaps matching TRBD1 (6 bases). Deletions cut 4 bases from V and 9 bases from J, with 16 bases between. The CDR3 consists of 14 residues. Per the germline V gene, CDR1 is LGHDT and CDR2 is YNNKEL (reference sequence). CDR3 nucleotides: TGTGCCAGCAGCCTCGGGACACCAGGGTCGCCCCAGCATTTT. Residues: CASSLGTPGSPQHF.